These 27 T cell receptor beta chains came from one sample sequenced in a study of T cell responses to AZD1222 COVID-19 vaccine. TCRdb's copy holds only in-frame clones and misses some; the assay was immunoSEQ multiplex PCR. Here the sample spans around 80,000 clones, approximately 85% being singletons. The starting material was peripheral blood, obtained 28 days after the second AZD1222 dose. These receptors were taken from an adult who received the AZD1222 COVID-19 vaccine.

The rearrangement uses TRBV9 and TRBJ2-3; 14 positions agree with TRBD2. This CDR3 comprises 17 residues. The V gene's germline CDR1 is SGDLS and CDR2 YYNGEE. V gave up 3 bases and J gave up 5 bases; unmatched junction bases: 8. The DNA for the CDR3 is TGTGCCAGCAGCGGGTCCCCGGGACTAGCGGGGGTAGATACGCAGTATTTT. Encoded protein: CASSGSPGLAGVDTQYF.

The V call is TRBV11-3, the J call TRBJ2-1, with 8 nucleotides matching TRBD1. V lost 3 bases, J lost 5 bases, and 3 bases stayed unmatched. Germline V gives CDR1 SGHNT, CDR2 YENEEA. The CDR3 contains 14 residues. The CDR3 loop reads CASSLRQGHNEQFF. Written as DNA, the CDR3 is TGTGCCAGCAGCTTGCGACAGGGGCACAATGAGCAGTTCTTC.

This chain links TRBV28 with TRBJ1-4; perhaps TRBD1 as D (5 bases). Germline-derived CDR1 and CDR2 are MDHEN and SYDVKM. V lost 4 bases and J 7 bases, leaving 16 bases between the germline ends. The CDR3 runs to 15 residues. The CDR3 protein is CASSSAGEGSEKLFF. CDR3 DNA: TGTGCCAGCAGTTCCGCGGGCGAGGGGAGTGAAAAACTGTTTTTT.

For this clone: Other nucleotide sequences in the sample specify the same CDR3. The chain uses TRBV6-5 and TRBJ2-5; unclear D gene. Looked up from germline, CDR1 is MNHEY and CDR2 is SVGAGI. The germline V and J ends were trimmed by 0 bases and 5 bases, with 7 bases remaining between them. This CDR3 spans 13 amino acids. The CDR3 bases are TGTGCCAGCAGTTACTCAGGTTGGGAGACCCAGTACTTC. It specifies CASSYSGWETQYF.

The chain carries TRBV3-1 (or the pseudogene TRBV3-2) and TRBJ2-7, with D possibly being TRBD1 (5 bases). Germline-derived CDR1 and CDR2 are LGHDT and YNNKEL (reference sequence). This CDR3 region has 15 residues. V was shortened by 2 bases and J by 2 bases, with 13 bases between the two germline ends. CDR3 protein: CASSQRLDSTYEQYF. In DNA, the CDR3 is TGTGCCAGCAGCCAACGGCTCGACAGCACCTACGAGCAGTACTTC.

The gene calls are TRBV5-6 and TRBJ1-3; TRBD1 agrees at 8 bases. The CDR3 is 15 amino acids. V shed 3 bases and J 0 bases; nucleotides not matched to a gene: 2. Germline V lookup: CDR1 SGHDT, CDR2 YYEEEE. The CDR3 DNA follows: TGTGCCAGCAGCTGGACAGGGAGCTCTGGAAACACCATATATTTT. As protein: CASSWTGSSGNTIYF.

The chain links TRBV28 to TRBJ1-2; D is unresolved. V was cut by 3 bases and J by 0 bases, with 5 bases left in between. The CDR3 is made up of 13 amino acids. The germline gives CDR1 MDHEN, CDR2 SYDVKM. This CDR3 reads CASSFQSNYGYTF. The CDR3 nucleotides read TGTGCCAGCAGTTTCCAATCTAACTATGGCTACACCTTC.

V gene TRBV4-1 combines with J gene TRBJ2-7; 7 nucleotides line up with TRBD1. The germline V gene encodes CDR1 MGHRA and CDR2 YSYEKL. CDR3 length equals 15 residues. Trimming took 3 bases from V and 2 from J; bases not matched to a gene: 7. The CDR3 spells CASSHSTGIAYEQYF. The CDR3 nucleotides are TGCGCCAGCAGCCACTCGACAGGGATTGCCTACGAGCAGTACTTC.

To note about this clone: At one end, the junction sequence differs from germline, possibly due to a read error. The rearrangement links TRBV7-7 to TRBJ2-2; D tentatively fits TRBD1 or TRBD2 (5 bases each). The CDR3 extends over 17 amino acids. Germline lookup yields CDR1 SSHAT and CDR2 FNYEAQ (reference sequence). CDR3 protein: CASSSGRAGVGTGELFF. As DNA, the CDR3 is TGTGCTAGCAGCTCGGGACGGGCCGGGGTAGGCACCGGGGAGCTGTTTTTT. The full variable domain, with the rest looked up from reference TRBV7-7 and TRBJ2-2, is GAGVSQSPRYKVTKRGQDVTLRCDPISSHATLYWYQQALGQGPEFLTYFNYEAQPDKSGLPSDRFSAERPEGSISTLTIQRTEQRDSAMYRCASSSGRAGVGTGELFFGEGSRLTVL.

The chain links TRBV6-2 or TRBV6-3 to TRBJ1-2; D is undetermined. Deletions cut 2 bases from V and 7 bases from J, with 8 bases between. Germline V lookup: CDR1 MNHEY, CDR2 SVGEGT. The CDR3 is made up of 12 amino acids. The CDR3 protein is CASSYTAVGYTF. The CDR3 region has the DNA TGTGCCAGCAGTTACACGGCCGTTGGCTACACCTTC.

This chain links TRBV19 with TRBJ1-1, with D unclear. CDR3 length equals 13 residues. Per the germline V gene, CDR1 is LNHDA and CDR2 is SQIVND (reference sequence). The V end lost 4 bases, the J end lost 4 bases, and 10 bases lay between the germline ends. The CDR3 loop is CASSRSHITEAFF. As DNA, the CDR3 is TGTGCCAGTAGTAGGTCACATATCACTGAAGCTTTCTTT.

The genes are TRBV21-1 and TRBJ1-2; TRBD1, the D gene given by the table, was not confirmed from the DNA. TRBV21-1 is a pseudogene locus. The CDR3 contains 15 residues. The CDR3 DNA reads TGTGCCAGCAGCAAAGATAAGGGGGCGCGCTATGGCTACACCTTC. Protein: CASSKDKGARYGYTF.

V usage is TRBV3-1 (or the pseudogene TRBV3-2) and J usage is TRBJ2-5; D ambiguous. Per the germline V gene, CDR1 is LGHDT and CDR2 is YNNKEL (reference sequence). The length of the CDR3 is 17 residues. V was cut by 1 base and J by 2 bases, with 17 bases left in between. CDR3 sequence (DNA): TGTGCCAGCAGCCAAGTACCGAACCGACGAGAACAAGAGACCCAGTACTTC. Residues: CASSQVPNRREQETQYF.

This clone was seen a few times. This chain joins TRBV9 and TRBJ1-2, with a possible D match to TRBD1 (5 bases). This CDR3 region has 16 residues. V gave up 3 bases and J gave up 8 bases, with 23 bases separating them. The germline CDR1 and CDR2 sequences are SGDLS and YYNGEE. The CDR3 DNA reads as TGTGCCAGCAGCGAGGGACCCCAAAGAATTGGACGCGGCTACACCTTC. It specifies CASSEGPQRIGRGYTF.

V usage is TRBV5-1 and J usage is TRBJ2-2; 10 bases are shared with TRBD2. Germline CDR1 reads SGHRS; CDR2 reads YFSETQ. Trimming cost V 3 bases and J 5 bases; bases outside gene matches: 7. The CDR3 length is 16 residues. The CDR3 loop reads CASSYHSGGPTGELFF. The CDR3 DNA sequence: TGCGCCAGCAGCTACCATAGCGGGGGGCCGACCGGGGAGCTGTTTTTT.

J is TRBJ1-2 and V is TRBV5-1, with D possibly matching TRBD1 (5 bases). The CDR3 is made up of 13 amino acids. Germline V gene sequence: CDR1 SGHRS, CDR2 YFSETQ. V was trimmed by 1 base and J by 3 bases, leaving 7 bases between them. For the CDR3, the DNA is TGCGCCAGCAGCTTGAGGGGAGACTATGGCTACACCTTC. Translated, it gives CASSLRGDYGYTF.

This clone was observed once. V gene TRBV2 combines with J gene TRBJ1-3; D is unresolved. Per the germline V gene, CDR1 is SNHLY and CDR2 is FYNNEI. With 2 bases removed from V and 9 bases from J, the gap between germline ends came to 11 bases. This CDR3 comprises 13 residues. The CDR3 bases are TGTGCCAGCAGTGAATGGACCAAAGTCACCATATATTTT. It is translated as CASSEWTKVTIYF.

This rearrangement joins TRBV6-1 to TRBJ1-5, with D tentatively TRBD1 (6 bases). Between the trimmed V and J ends, which lost 3 bases and 1 base, there was a span of 10 bases. Germline CDR1 is MNHNS and CDR2 is SASEGT. The CDR3 totals 15 residues. In DNA form, the CDR3 reads TGTGCCAGCAGTGACCCCGACAGGAGCAATCAGCCCCAGCATTTT. It yields the protein CASSDPDRSNQPQHF.

The J gene is TRBJ1-5, the V gene TRBV19, with D unclear. V lost 5 bases, J lost 4 bases, and 6 bases lay in between. The CDR3 totals 12 residues. Germline V CDR1 and CDR2: LNHDA, SQIVND (reference sequence). Here the CDR3 reads CASSLGNQPQHF. The CDR3 DNA follows: TGTGCCAGTAGTCTAGGTAATCAGCCCCAGCATTTT.

The chain links TRBV5-1 to TRBJ2-5, with 7 bases aligning to TRBD1. Losses at the gene ends were 4 bases for V and 7 bases for J; bases not matched to a gene: 16. This CDR3 comprises 16 residues. CDR1 is SGHRS and CDR2 is YFSETQ in the germline V gene. The CDR3 nucleotides are TGCGCCAGCAGCCTCACAGACAGGGAACCCAGGGGGACCCAGTACTTC. Its translation is CASSLTDREPRGTQYF.

As DNA, the CDR3 is TGTGCCAGCAGCCCTGTAGGACAGGCCTCCTACAATGAGCAGTTCTTC. The encoded protein is CASSPVGQASYNEQFF. The V gene is TRBV4-2, the J gene TRBJ2-1; 7 bases align to TRBD1. With 4 bases clipped from V and 0 bases from J, the junction kept 6 bases outside the gene matches. Germline-derived CDR1 and CDR2 are LGHNA and YNFKEQ. CDR3 length: 16 residues.

The J gene is TRBJ1-1, the V gene TRBV5-1, with D maybe TRBD1 (5 bases). CDR3 length equals 14 residues. Germline assignment: CDR1 SGHRS and CDR2 YFSETQ. Trimming took 2 bases from V and 3 from J, leaving 11 bases between them. The CDR3 loop is CASSLFGGDTEAFF. The CDR3 DNA reads as TGCGCCAGCAGCTTATTCGGGGGAGACACTGAAGCTTTCTTT.

This chain connects TRBV5-1 to TRBJ2-5; D gene unclear. Germline CDR1 reads SGHRS; CDR2 reads YFSETQ. CDR3 length equals 14 residues. Between the trimmed V and J ends, which lost 5 bases and 0 bases, there was a span of 11 bases. CDR3 region: CASSSGPHQETQYF. CDR3 bases: TGCGCCAGCAGTTCCGGACCACACCAAGAGACCCAGTACTTC. The full variable domain, rest sourced from reference TRBV5-1 and TRBJ2-5, is KAGVTQTPRYLIKTRGQQVTLSCSPISGHRSVSWYQQTPGQGLQFLFEYFSETQRNKGNFPGRFSGRQFSNSRSEMNVSTLELGDSALYLCASSSGPHQETQYFGPGTRLLVL.

This chain connects TRBV12-3 or TRBV12-4 to TRBJ1-5, with D hard to call. The V and J ends lost 6 bases and 9 bases respectively, with 15 bases between them. This CDR3 is built from 13 residues. CDR3 amino acids: CASSQVEVGPQHF. Written as DNA, the CDR3 is TGTGCCAGCAGCCAAGTTGAAGTAGGGCCCCAGCATTTT.

The gene calls are TRBV28 and TRBJ2-2, with TRBD1 identical over 8 bases. The CDR3 is made up of 15 amino acids. With V trimmed by 6 bases and J by 6 bases, 9 bases remained unmatched. Germline V gene data show CDR1 as MDHEN and CDR2 as SYDVKM. The CDR3 here is CASSAPGGRAGELFF. The DNA for the CDR3 is TGTGCCAGCAGCGCCCCAGGGGGCAGGGCCGGGGAGCTGTTTTTT. Full variable domain (outside the CDR3, taken from reference TRBV28 and TRBJ2-2): DVKVTQSSRYLVKRTGEKVFLECVQDMDHENMFWYRQDPGLGLRLIYFSYDVKMKEKGDIPEGYSVSREKKERFSLILESASTNQTSMYLCASSAPGGRAGELFFGEGSRLTVL.

V is TRBV12-3 or TRBV12-4 and J is TRBJ2-5; D gene uncertain. V lost 3 bases to trimming and J lost 5 bases, with 7 bases between them. The CDR3 has 12 amino acids. The CDR3 DNA sequence: TGTGCCAGCAGTTTGTTTGGTGAGACCCAGTACTTC. This sequence encodes CASSLFGETQYF.

The chain recombines TRBV19 with TRBJ2-4, with D uncertain. Between the trimmed V and J ends, which lost 5 bases and 6 bases, there was a span of 8 bases. The CDR3 contains 12 residues. Germline CDR1 is LNHDA and CDR2 is SQIVND (reference sequence). The CDR3 DNA reads as TGTGCCAGTAGTTACGATAGAAACATTCAGTACTTC. This codes for CASSYDRNIQYF.